Here is one T cell receptor (beta chain) with its context. The V gene's germline CDR1 is LNHDA and CDR2 SQIVND (reference sequence). V was trimmed by 1 base and J by 2 bases, leaving 5 bases between them. This CDR3 is built from 13 residues. These data come from a study of control samples from healthy donors and cancer patients. Produced via immunoSEQ multiplex PCR; TCRdb's table is partial and in-frame only. The table lists 150,000 to 200,000 clones, approximately 91% of them singletons. The sequenced sample was blood. This receptor was obtained from a woman between 40 and 50 years old in good health. The chain joins TRBV19 to TRBJ2-5; a possible D gene is TRBD1 (5 bases). CDR3 in amino acids: CASSIGQQETQYF. CDR3 in DNA: TGTGCCAGTAGTATAGGACAGCAAGAGACCCAGTACTTC.